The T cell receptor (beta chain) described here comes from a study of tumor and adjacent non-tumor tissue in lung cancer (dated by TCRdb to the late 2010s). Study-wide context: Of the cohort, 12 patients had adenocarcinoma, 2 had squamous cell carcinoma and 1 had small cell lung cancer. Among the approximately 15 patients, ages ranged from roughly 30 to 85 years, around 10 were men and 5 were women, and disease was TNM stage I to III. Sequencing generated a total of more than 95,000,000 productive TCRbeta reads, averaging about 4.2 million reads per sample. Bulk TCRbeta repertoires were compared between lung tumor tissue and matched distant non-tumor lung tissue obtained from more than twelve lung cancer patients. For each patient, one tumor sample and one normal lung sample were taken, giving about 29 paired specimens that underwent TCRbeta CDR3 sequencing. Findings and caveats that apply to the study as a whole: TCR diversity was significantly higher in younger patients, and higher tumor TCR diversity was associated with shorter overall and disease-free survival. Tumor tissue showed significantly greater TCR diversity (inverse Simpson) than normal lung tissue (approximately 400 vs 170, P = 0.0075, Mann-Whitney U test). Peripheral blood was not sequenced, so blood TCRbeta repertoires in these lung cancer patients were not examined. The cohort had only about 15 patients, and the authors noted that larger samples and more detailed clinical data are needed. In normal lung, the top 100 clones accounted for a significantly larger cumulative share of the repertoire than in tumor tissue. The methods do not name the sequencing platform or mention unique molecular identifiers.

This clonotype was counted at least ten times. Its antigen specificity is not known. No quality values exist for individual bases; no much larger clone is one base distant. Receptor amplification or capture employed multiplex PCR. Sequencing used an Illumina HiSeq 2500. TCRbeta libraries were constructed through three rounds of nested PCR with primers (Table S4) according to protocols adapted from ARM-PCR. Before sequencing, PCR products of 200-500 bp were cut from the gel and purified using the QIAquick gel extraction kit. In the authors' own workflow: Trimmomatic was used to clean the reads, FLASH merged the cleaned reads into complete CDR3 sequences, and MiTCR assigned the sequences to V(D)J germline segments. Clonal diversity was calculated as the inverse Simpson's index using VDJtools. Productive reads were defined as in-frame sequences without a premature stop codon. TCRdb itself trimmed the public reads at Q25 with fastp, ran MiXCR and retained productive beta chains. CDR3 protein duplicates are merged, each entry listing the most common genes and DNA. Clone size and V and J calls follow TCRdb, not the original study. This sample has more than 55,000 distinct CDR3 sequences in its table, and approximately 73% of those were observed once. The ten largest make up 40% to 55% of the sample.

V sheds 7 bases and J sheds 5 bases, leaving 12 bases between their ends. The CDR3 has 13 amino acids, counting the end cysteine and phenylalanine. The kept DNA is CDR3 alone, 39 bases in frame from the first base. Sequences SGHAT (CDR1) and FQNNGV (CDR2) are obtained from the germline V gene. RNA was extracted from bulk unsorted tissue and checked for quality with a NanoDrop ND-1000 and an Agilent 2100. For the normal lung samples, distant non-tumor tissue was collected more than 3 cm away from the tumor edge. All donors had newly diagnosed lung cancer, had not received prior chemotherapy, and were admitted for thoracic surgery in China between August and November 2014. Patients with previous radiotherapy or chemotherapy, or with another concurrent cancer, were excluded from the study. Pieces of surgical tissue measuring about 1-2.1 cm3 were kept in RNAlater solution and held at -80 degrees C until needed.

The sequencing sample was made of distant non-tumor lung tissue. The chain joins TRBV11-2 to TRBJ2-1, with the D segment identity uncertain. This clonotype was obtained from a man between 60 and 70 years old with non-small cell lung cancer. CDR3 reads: CASTLSRDNEQFF. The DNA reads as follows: TGTGCCAGCACTCTCAGTCGGGACAATGAGCAGTTCTTC.